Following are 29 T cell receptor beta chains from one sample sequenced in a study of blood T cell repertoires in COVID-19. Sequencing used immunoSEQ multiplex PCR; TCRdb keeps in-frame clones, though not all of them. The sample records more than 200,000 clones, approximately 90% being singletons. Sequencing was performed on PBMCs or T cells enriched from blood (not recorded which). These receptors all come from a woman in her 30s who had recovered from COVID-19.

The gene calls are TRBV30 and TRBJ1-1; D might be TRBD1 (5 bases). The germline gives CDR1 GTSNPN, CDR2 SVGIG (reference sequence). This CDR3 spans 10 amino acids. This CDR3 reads CVGSGGSAFF. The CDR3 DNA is TGTGTGGGCTCTGGGGGGTCGGCTTTCTTT.

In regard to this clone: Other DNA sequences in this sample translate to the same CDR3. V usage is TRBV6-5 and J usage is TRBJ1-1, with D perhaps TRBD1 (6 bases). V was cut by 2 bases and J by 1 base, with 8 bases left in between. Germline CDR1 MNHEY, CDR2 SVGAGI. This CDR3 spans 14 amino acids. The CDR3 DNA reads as TGTGCCAGCAGTTACCTACAGGGGAACACTGAAGCTTTCTTT. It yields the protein CASSYLQGNTEAFF.

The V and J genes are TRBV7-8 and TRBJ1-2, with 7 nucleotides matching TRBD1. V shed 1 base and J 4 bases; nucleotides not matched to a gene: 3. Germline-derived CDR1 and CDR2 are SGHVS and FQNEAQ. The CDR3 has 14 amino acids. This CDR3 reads CASSLGPGGYGYTF. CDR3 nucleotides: TGTGCCAGCAGCTTAGGTCCAGGGGGCTATGGCTACACCTTC.

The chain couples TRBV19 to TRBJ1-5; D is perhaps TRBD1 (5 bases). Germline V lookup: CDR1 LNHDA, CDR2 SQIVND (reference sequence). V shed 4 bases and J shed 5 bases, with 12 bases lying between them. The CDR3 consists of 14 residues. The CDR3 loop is CASSTPGGDQPQHF. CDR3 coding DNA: TGTGCCAGTAGTACCCCGGGAGGGGATCAGCCCCAGCATTTT.

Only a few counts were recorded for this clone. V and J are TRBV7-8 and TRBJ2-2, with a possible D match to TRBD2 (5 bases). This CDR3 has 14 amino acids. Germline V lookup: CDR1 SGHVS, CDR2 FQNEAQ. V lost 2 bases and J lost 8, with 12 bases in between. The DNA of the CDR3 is TGTGCCAGCAGCTTAAGGCCGGGCGGGGGGGAGCTGTTTTTT. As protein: CASSLRPGGGELFF.

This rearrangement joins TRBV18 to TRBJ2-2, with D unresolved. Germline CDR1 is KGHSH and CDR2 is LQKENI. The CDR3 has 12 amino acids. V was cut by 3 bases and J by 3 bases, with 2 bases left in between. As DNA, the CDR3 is TGTGCCAGCTCACCCTACACCGGGGAGCTGTTTTTT. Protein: CASSPYTGELFF.

The CDR3 sequence is CASSFMGPTEAFF. CDR3 sequence (DNA): TGTGCCAGCAGTTTTATGGGGCCTACTGAAGCTTTCTTT. The rearrangement joins TRBV12-3 or TRBV12-4 to TRBJ1-1, with a possible D match to TRBD1 (5 bases). The CDR3 runs to 13 residues. V was pared by 3 bases and J by 5 bases, with 10 bases between.

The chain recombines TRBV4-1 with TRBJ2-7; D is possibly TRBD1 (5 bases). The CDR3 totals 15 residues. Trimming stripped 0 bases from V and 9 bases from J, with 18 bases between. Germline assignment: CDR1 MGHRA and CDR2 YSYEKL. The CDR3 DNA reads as TGCGCCAGCAGCCAAGAATTCGACACAGGCAGGCGGCAGTACTTC. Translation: CASSQEFDTGRRQYF.

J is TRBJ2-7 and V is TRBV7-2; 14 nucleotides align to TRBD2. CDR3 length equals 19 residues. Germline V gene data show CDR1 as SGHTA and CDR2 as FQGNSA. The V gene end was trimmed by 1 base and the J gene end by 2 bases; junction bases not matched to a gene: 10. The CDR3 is CASSLDGTSGSGAPYEQYF. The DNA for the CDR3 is TGTGCCAGCAGCTTAGACGGGACTAGCGGGAGTGGGGCTCCCTACGAGCAGTACTTC.

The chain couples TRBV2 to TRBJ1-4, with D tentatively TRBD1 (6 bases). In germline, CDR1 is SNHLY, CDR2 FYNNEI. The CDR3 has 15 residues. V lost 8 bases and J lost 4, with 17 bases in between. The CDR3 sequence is CASGNNGQRNEKLFF. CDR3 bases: TGTGCCAGCGGTAATAATGGACAGCGTAATGAAAAACTGTTTTTT.

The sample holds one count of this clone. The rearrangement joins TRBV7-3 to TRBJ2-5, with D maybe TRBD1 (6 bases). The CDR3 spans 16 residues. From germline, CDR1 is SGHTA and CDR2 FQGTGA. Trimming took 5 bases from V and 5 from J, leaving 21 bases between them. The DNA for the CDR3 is TGTGCCAGCAGCCCCAAGGGGGAAATTACACGGGAGACCCAGTACTTC. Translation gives CASSPKGEITRETQYF.

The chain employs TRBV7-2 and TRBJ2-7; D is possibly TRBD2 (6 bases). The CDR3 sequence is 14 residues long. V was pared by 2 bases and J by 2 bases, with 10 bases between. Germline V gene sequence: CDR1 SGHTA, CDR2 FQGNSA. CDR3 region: CASSLRDFTYEQYF. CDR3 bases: TGTGCCAGCAGCTTACGGGACTTTACCTACGAGCAGTACTTC.

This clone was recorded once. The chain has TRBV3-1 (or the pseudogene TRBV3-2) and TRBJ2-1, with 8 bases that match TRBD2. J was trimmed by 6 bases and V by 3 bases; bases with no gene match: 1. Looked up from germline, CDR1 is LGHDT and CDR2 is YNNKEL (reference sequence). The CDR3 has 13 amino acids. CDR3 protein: CASSQGLVNEQFF. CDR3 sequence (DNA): TGTGCCAGCAGCCAGGGACTAGTCAATGAGCAGTTCTTC.

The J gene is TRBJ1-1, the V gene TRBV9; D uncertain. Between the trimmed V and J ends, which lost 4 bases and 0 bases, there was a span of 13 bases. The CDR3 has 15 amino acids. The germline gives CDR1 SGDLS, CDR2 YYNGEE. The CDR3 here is CASSTNGGLNTEAFF. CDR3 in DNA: TGTGCCAGCAGCACGAACGGTGGTCTGAACACTGAAGCTTTCTTT.

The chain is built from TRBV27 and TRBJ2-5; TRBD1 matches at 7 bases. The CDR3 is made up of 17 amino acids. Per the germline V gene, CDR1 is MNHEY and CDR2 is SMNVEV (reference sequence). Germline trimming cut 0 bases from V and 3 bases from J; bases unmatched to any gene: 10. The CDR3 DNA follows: TGTGCCAGCAGTTTATCCCCCATGACAGGGTCGGAAGAGACCCAGTACTTC. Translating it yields CASSLSPMTGSEETQYF.

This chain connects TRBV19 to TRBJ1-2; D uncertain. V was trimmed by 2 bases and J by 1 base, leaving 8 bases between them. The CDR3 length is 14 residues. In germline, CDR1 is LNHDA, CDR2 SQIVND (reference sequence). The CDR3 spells CASSIQNFNYGYTF. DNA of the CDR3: TGTGCCAGTAGTATACAGAATTTTAACTATGGCTACACCTTC.

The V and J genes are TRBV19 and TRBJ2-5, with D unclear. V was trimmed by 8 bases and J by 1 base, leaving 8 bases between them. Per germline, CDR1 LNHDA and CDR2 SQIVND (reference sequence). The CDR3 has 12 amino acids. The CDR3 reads CASYLVQETQYF. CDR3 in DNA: TGTGCCAGTTACTTGGTCCAAGAGACCCAGTACTTC.

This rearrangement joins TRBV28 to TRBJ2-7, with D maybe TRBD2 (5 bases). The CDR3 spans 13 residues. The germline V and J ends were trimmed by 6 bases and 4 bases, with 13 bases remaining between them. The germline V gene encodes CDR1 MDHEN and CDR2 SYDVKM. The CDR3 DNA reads TGTGCCAGCAGGTCCGTGAGGGCATACGAGCAGTACTTC. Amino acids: CASRSVRAYEQYF.

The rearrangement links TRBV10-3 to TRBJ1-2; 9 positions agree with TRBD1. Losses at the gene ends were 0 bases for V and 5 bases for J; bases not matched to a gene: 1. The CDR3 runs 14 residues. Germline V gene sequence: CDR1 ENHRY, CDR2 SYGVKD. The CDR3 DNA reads TGTGCCATCAGTGAGTCGGGACAGGGTTATGGCTACACCTTC. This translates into CAISESGQGYGYTF.

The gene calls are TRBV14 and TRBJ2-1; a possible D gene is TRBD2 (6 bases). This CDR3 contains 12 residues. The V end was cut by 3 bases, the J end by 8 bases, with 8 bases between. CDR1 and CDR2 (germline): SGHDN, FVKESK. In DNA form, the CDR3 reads TGTGCCAGCAGCCACTGGGGGGATGAGCAGTTCTTC. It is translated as CASSHWGDEQFF.

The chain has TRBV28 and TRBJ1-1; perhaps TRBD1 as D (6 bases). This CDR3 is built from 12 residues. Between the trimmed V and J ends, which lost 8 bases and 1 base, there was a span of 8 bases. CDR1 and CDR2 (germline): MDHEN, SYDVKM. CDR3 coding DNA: TGTGCCAGCGCAGGGGCGAACACTGAAGCTTTCTTT. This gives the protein CASAGANTEAFF.

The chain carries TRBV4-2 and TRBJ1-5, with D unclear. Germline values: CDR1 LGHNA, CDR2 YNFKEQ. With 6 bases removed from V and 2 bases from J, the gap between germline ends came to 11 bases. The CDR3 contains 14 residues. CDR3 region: CASSSVGRNQPQHF. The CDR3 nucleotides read TGTGCCAGCAGTTCCGTCGGTCGCAATCAGCCCCAGCATTTT.

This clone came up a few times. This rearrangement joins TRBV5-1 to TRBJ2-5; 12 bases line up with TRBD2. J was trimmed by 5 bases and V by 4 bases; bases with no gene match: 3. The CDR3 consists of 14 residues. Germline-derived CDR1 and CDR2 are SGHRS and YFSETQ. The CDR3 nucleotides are TGCGCCAGCAGCGTGGGGACTAGCGGGGAGACCCAGTACTTC. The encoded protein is CASSVGTSGETQYF.

This CDR3 reads CASSPGTSGSYNEQFF. The CDR3 region has the DNA TGTGCCAGCTCACCGGGGACTAGCGGCTCCTACAATGAGCAGTTCTTC. The gene calls are TRBV18 and TRBJ2-1, with TRBD2 matching 11 bases. CDR3 size: 16 residues. After removal of 3 bases from V and 0 bases from J, the junction contained 1 base not matched to a gene. CDR1 and CDR2 from the germline V gene are KGHSH and LQKENI.

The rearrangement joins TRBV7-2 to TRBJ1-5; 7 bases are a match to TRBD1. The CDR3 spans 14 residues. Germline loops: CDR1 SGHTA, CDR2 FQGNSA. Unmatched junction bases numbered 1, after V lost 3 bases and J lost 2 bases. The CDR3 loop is CASSFQGGNQPQHF. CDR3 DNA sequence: TGTGCCAGCAGCTTTCAGGGGGGCAATCAGCCCCAGCATTTT.

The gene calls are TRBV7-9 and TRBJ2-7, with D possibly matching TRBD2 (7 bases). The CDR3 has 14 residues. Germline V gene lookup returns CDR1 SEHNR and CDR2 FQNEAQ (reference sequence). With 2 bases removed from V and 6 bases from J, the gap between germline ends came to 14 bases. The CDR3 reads CASSLSGAGVEQYF. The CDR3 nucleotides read TGTGCCAGCAGCTTATCAGGGGCGGGAGTCGAGCAGTACTTC. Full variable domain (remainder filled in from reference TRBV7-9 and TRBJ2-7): DTGVSQNPRHKITKRGQNVTFRCDPISEHNRLYWYRQTLGQGPEFLTYFQNEAQLEKSRLLSDRFSAERPKGSFSTLEIQRTEQGDSAMYLCASSLSGAGVEQYFGPGTRLTVT.

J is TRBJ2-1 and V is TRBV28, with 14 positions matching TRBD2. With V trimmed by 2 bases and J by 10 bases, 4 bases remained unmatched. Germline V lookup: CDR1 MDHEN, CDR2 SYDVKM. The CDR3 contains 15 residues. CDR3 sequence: CASSLGTSGRLEQFF. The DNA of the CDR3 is TGTGCCAGCAGTTTAGGGACTAGCGGGAGATTGGAGCAGTTCTTC.

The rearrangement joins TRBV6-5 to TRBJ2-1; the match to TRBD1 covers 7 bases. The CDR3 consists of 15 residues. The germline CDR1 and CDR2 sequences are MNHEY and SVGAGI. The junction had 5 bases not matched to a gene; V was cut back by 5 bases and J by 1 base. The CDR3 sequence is CASSRPRGSYNEQFF. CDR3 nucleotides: TGTGCCAGCAGTAGACCCAGGGGGTCCTACAATGAGCAGTTCTTC.

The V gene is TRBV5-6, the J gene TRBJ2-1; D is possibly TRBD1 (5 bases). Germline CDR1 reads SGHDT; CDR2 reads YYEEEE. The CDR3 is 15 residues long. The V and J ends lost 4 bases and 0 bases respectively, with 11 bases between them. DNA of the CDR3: TGTGCCAGCAGCCGACAGATGATCTCCTACAATGAGCAGTTCTTC. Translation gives CASSRQMISYNEQFF.